The rows below give T cell receptor beta chains drawn from one sample of a study of neurological immune-mediated disorders. From the 5' RACE reads, TCRdb called clonotypes with MiXCR, one entry per CDR3 protein. Of 20,000 to 30,000 distinct CDR3 sequences listed, about an eighth are singletons. Sample: PBMCs. The receptor set was obtained from a middle-aged woman with HTLV-1-associated myelopathy (HAM/TSP). Each CDR3 is given with its conserved first and last residue. A D gene is named only where the DNA matches it firmly. Clone size is shown for a subset of rows, as once, few, many or a class of expanded clone.

size: -; length: 14; J: TRBJ1-6; V: TRBV2; D: TRBD1; DNA: TGTGCCAGCACAAGAGCCGGGACAGGTTCACCCCTCCACTTT; CDR3: CASTRAGTGSPLHF
size: many; length: 19; J: TRBJ1-4; V: TRBV12-3/TRBV12-4; D: TRBD1; DNA: TGTGCCAGCAGTTTGGGGCAGGGGGCCTTATTTTGGACTAATGAAAAACTGTTTTTT; CDR3: CASSLGQGALFWTNEKLFF
size: many; length: 16; J: TRBJ2-1; V: TRBV9; D: -; DNA: TGTGCCAGCAGGAAACGAAGCGGGCCTTCCTACAATGAGCAGTTCTTC; CDR3: CASRKRSGPSYNEQFF
size: many; length: 16; J: TRBJ1-6; V: TRBV10-2; D: -; DNA: TGCGCCAGCAGTGAGAGGGCGGGAACCTATAATTCACCCCTCCACTTT; CDR3: CASSERAGTYNSPLHF
size: many; length: 14; J: TRBJ1-1; V: TRBV5-1; D: -; DNA: TGCGCCAGCAGCTTGAACCGACTGAACACTGAAGCTTTCTTT; CDR3: CASSLNRLNTEAFF
size: many; length: 15; J: TRBJ1-5; V: TRBV4-2; D: -; DNA: TGTGCCAGCAGCCGGGCAGAAGCAAGCAATCAGCCCCAGCATTTT; CDR3: CASSRAEASNQPQHF
size: few; length: 13; J: TRBJ1-2; V: TRBV10-3; D: -; DNA: TGTGCCATCAGTGAGGGATATAACTATGGCTACACCTTC; CDR3: CAISEGYNYGYTF
size: many; length: 15; J: TRBJ2-5; V: TRBV20-1; D: TRBD1; DNA: TGCAGTGCTCCCCGGGACAGGGGAGGGGGGGAGACCCAGTACTTC; CDR3: CSAPRDRGGGETQYF
size: many; length: 16; J: TRBJ2-2; V: TRBV5-1; D: TRBD1; DNA: TGCGCCAGCAGCTTGGGGGACAGGGCGAACACCGGGGAGCTGTTTTTT; CDR3: CASSLGDRANTGELFF
size: many; length: 16; J: TRBJ2-3; V: TRBV4-2; D: TRBD1; DNA: TGTGCCAGCAGCCAAGGAAATGACAGGGGGCTGGATACGCAGTATTTT; CDR3: CASSQGNDRGLDTQYF
size: -; length: 14; J: TRBJ2-2; V: TRBV4-1; D: -; DNA: TGCGCCAGCATCCATTCAGCGAACACCGGGGATCTGTTTTTT; CDR3: CASIHSANTGDLFF
size: many; length: 18; J: TRBJ2-1; V: TRBV27; D: TRBD2; DNA: TGTGCCAGCAGTTTATCGGTTGGGACTAGCGGGGGGGTTGATGAGCAGTTCTTC; CDR3: CASSLSVGTSGGVDEQFF
size: many; length: 14; J: TRBJ1-1; V: TRBV7-9; D: -; DNA: TGTGCCAGCAGCTTTAGGGCCGAGGGGACTGAAGCTTTCTTT; CDR3: CASSFRAEGTEAFF